This T cell receptor beta chain derives from a study of CD8 T cells in Susac syndrome. Reverse transcription of roughly 0.45 to 1 ug RNA was performed with random hexamers. In TCRdb, the immunoSEQ multiplex PCR reads were re-called with MiXCR into one record per CDR3 protein. The profile shows 190,000 or so distinct CDR3 sequences, roughly 95% of them singletons. This clonotype appeared a single time. Negative isolation was used for CD8+ and CD4+ T cells, and FACS enrichment was applied to TEMRA cells. The clonotype originates from a human donor with multiple sclerosis. What was sequenced was CD4+ T cells from PBMCs.

CDR3 DNA sequence: TGCAGTGCTAGACGCAGCAATTCCTACGAGCAGTACTTC. This encodes CSARRSNSYEQYF. The chain has TRBV20-1 and TRBJ2-7; D gene unclear. The ends were cut back, 2 bases at V and 1 base at J, with 9 bases in the middle. The CDR3 has 13 amino acids. Germline lookup yields CDR1 DFQATT and CDR2 SNEGSKA (reference sequence).